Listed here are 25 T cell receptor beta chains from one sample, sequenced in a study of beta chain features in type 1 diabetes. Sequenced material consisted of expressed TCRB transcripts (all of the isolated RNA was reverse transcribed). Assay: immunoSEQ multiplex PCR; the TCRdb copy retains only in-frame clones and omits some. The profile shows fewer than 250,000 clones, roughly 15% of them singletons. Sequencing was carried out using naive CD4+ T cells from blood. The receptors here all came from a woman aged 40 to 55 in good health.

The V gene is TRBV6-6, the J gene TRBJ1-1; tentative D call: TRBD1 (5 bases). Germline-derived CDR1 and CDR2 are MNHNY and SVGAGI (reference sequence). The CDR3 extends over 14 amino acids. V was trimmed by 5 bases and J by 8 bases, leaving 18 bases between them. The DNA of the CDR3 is TGTGCCAGCAGTCTTCCGGGGGTCCCGGTCGAAGCTTTCTTT. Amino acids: CASSLPGVPVEAFF.

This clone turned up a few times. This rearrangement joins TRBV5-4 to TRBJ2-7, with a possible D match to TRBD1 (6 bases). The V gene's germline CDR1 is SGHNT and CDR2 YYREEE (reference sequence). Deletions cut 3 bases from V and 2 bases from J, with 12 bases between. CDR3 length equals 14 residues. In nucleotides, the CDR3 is TGTGCCAGCAGCTCCTACAGGGACCCCTACGAGCAGTACTTC. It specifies CASSSYRDPYEQYF.

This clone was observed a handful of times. Written as DNA, the CDR3 is TGCGCCAGCAGCTTGGCACTCCTTAATTCACCCCTCCACTTT. It codes for CASSLALLNSPLHF. This chain uses TRBV5-1 with TRBJ1-6, with D hard to call. This CDR3 comprises 14 residues. The V gene lost 0 bases and the J gene lost 6 bases, with 7 bases spanning the gap. The germline CDR1 and CDR2 sequences are SGHRS and YFSETQ.

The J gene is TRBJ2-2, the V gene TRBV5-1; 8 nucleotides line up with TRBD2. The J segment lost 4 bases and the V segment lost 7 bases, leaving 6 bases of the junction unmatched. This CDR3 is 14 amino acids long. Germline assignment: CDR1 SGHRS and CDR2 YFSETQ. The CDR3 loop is CASGPRGGTGELFF. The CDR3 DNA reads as TGCGCCAGCGGCCCACGGGGGGGCACCGGGGAGCTGTTTTTT.

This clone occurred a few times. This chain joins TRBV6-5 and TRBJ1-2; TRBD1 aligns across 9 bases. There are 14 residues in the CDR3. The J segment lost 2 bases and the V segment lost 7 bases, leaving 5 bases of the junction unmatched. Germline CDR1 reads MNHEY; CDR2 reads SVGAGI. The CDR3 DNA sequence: TGTGCCAGCACGAGACAGGGGGGAAACTATGGCTACACCTTC. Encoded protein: CASTRQGGNYGYTF.

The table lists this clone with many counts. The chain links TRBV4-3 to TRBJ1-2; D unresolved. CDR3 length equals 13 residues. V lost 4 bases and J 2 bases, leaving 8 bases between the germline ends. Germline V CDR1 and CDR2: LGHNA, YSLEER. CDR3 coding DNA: TGCGCCAGCAGCCCGCGGGAAAACTATGGCTACACCTTC. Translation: CASSPRENYGYTF.

For the CDR3, the DNA is TGCGCCAGCAGCTTGGAGACAGGCCAAGAGACCCAGTACTTC. This codes for CASSLETGQETQYF. This chain connects TRBV5-1 to TRBJ2-5; possibly TRBD1 for D (6 bases). CDR1 and CDR2 from the germline V gene are SGHRS and YFSETQ. Trimming cost V 0 bases and J 1 base, with 7 bases left between them. The CDR3 is 14 residues long.

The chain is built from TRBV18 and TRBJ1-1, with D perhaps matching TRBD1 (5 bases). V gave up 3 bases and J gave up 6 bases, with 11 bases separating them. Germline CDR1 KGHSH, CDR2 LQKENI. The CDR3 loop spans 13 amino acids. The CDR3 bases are TGTGCCAGCTCACCGGGCCAGGGCTCTGAAGCTTTCTTT. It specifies CASSPGQGSEAFF.

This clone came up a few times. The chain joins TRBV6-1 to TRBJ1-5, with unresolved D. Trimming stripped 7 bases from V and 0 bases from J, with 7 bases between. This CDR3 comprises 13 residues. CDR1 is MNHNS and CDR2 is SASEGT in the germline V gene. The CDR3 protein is CASTHPSNQPQHF. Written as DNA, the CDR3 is TGTGCCAGCACACACCCTAGCAATCAGCCCCAGCATTTT.

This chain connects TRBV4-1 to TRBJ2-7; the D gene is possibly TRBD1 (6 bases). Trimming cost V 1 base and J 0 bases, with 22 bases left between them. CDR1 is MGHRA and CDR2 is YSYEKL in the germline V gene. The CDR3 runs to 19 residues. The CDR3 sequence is CASSQGGFPGAQYSYEQYF. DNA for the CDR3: TGCGCCAGCAGCCAAGGGGGGTTTCCAGGGGCCCAATACTCCTACGAGCAGTACTTC.

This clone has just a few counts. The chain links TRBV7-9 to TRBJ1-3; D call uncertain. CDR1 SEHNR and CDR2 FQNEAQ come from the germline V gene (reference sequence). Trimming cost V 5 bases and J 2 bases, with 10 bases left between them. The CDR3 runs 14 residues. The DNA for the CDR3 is TGTGCCAGCAGCCGGGAGGGTCCTGGAAACACCATATATTTT. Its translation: CASSREGPGNTIYF. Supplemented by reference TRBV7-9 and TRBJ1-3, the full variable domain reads DTGVSQNPRHKITKRGQNVTFRCDPISEHNRLYWYRQTLGQGPEFLTYFQNEAQLEKSRLLSDRFSAERPKGSFSTLEIQRTEQGDSAMYLCASSREGPGNTIYFGEGSWLTVV.

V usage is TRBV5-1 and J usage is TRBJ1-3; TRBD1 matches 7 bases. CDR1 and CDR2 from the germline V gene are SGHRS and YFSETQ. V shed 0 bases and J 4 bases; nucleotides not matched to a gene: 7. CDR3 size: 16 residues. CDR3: CASSLGQGRGGNTIYF. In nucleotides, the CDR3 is TGCGCCAGCAGCTTGGGACAGGGACGAGGCGGAAACACCATATATTTT.

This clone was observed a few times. CDR3 bases: TGCGCCAGCAGCCAGGGACATGGAGCTTTCTTT. Protein: CASSQGHGAFF. The chain recombines TRBV4-1 with TRBJ1-1; the D gene is possibly TRBD1 (6 bases). The V and J ends lost 3 bases and 10 bases respectively, with 9 bases between them. Germline V CDR1 and CDR2: MGHRA, YSYEKL. The CDR3 length is 11 residues.

The DNA of the CDR3 is TGTGCCAGCAGTCCGATGGACCTAGCCCTTGGCTACACCTTC. This codes for CASSPMDLALGYTF. The chain links TRBV6-1 to TRBJ1-2; no definite D call. The V gene lost 5 bases and the J gene lost 7 bases, with 17 bases spanning the gap. Germline V CDR1 and CDR2: MNHNS, SASEGT. The CDR3 is 14 residues long.

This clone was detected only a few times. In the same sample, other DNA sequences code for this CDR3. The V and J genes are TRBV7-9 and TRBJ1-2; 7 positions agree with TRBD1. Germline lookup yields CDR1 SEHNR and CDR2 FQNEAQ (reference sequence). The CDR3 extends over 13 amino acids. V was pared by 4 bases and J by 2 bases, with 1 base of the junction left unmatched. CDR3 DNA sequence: TGTGCCAGCAGCTCGACAGGGAACTATGGCTACACCTTC. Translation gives CASSSTGNYGYTF.

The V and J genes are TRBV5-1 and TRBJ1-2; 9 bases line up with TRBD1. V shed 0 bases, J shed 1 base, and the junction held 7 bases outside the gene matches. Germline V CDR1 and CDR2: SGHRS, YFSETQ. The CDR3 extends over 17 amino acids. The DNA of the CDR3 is TGCGCCAGCAGCTTGGCCAGCGGGACAGGGAATAACTATGGCTACACCTTC. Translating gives CASSLASGTGNNYGYTF.

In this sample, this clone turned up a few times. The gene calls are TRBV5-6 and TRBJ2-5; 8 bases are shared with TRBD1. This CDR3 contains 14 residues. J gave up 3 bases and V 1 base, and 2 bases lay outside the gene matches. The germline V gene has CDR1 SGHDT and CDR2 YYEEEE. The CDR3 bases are TGTGCCAGCAGCTTGTGGACAGGGAAAGAGACCCAGTACTTC. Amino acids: CASSLWTGKETQYF.

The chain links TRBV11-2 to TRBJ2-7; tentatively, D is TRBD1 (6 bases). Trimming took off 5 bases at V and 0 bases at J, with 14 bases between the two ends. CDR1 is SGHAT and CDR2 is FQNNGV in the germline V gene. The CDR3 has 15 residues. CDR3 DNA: TGTGCCAGCAGCCCAACAGGGTCTCCCTCCTACGAGCAGTACTTC. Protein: CASSPTGSPSYEQYF.

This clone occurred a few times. The CDR3: CASSPTGISNQPQHF. The CDR3 DNA follows: TGTGCCAGTAGCCCGACAGGGATTAGCAATCAGCCCCAGCATTTT. The chain employs TRBV19 and TRBJ1-5; 7 bases fit TRBD1. The CDR3 is made up of 15 amino acids. After removal of 6 bases from V and 0 bases from J, the junction contained 5 bases not matched to a gene. Germline values: CDR1 LNHDA, CDR2 SQIVND (reference sequence).

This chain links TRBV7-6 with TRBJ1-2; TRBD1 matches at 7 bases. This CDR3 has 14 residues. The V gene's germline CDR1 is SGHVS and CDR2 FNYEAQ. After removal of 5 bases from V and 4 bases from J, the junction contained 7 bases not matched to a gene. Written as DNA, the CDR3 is TGTGCCAGCAGCCTTACAGGGGCACGCTATGGCTACACCTTC. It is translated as CASSLTGARYGYTF. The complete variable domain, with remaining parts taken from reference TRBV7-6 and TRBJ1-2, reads GAGVSQSPRYKVTKRGQDVALRCDPISGHVSLYWYRQALGQGPEFLTYFNYEAQQDKSGLPNDRFSAERPEGSISTLTIQRTEQRDSAMYRCASSLTGARYGYTFGSGTRLTVV.

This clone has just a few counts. The CDR3 region has the DNA TGTGCCAGTAGTAGAGACGCCGGGACTAGCGGAGTGGGGCAGTACTTC. Translated, it gives CASSRDAGTSGVGQYF. The V call is TRBV19, the J call TRBJ2-5, with 11 bases fitting TRBD2. The germline V gene encodes CDR1 LNHDA and CDR2 SQIVND (reference sequence). This CDR3 comprises 16 residues. V shed 4 bases, J shed 11 bases, and the junction held 15 bases outside the gene matches.

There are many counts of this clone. CDR3: CSVLGPAGGYTF. In DNA form, the CDR3 reads TGCAGCGTCCTCGGCCCGGCGGGTGGCTACACCTTC. The chain joins TRBV29-1 to TRBJ1-2; no clear D gene. Germline V CDR1 and CDR2: SQVTM, ANQGSEA. Trimming removed 6 bases at V and 7 bases at J, with 15 bases between. CDR3 length: 12 residues.

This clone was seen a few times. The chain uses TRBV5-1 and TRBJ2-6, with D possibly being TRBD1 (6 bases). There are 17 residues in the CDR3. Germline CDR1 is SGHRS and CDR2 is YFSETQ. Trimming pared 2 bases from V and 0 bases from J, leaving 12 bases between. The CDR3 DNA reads TGCGCCAGCAGCTTTAGGGGGAGTAACTCTGGGGCCAACGTCCTGACTTTC. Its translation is CASSFRGSNSGANVLTF.

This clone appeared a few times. The CDR3 bases are TGTGCCAGCAGTGAAGAATACAGGGCGAGGTCACCCCTCCACTTT. Residues: CASSEEYRARSPLHF. The V and J genes are TRBV2 and TRBJ1-6, with D maybe TRBD1 (6 bases). V lost 1 base, J lost 10 bases, and 14 bases lay in between. CDR3 length equals 15 residues. Germline loops: CDR1 SNHLY, CDR2 FYNNEI.

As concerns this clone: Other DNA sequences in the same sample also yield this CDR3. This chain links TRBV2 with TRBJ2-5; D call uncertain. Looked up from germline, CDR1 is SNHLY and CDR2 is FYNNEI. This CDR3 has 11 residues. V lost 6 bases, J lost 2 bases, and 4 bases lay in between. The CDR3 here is CASSPQETQYF. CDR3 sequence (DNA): TGTGCCAGCAGCCCTCAAGAGACCCAGTACTTC.